This T cell receptor (beta chain) was captured by sequencing in a study of shared clonotypes between healthy human individuals (dated by TCRdb to 2020 to 2022). At the level of the whole study: Two women and a few men aged 18 to 49 years were included in the cohort. For each donor, CD4 naive and CD4 memory were each given three plates, CD8 naive was given two plates, and CD8 memory was given one plate. The study deeply sequenced blood TCR repertoires of 5 or 6 healthy adults to estimate repertoire size and the extent of clonotype sharing between individuals. Different laboratories and diverse techniques were used to prepare libraries and sequence TCR repertoires, to increase sequencing depth and limit assay-specific biases. Each donor's leukapheresis produced roughly between roughly 0.85 and 9.5 billion PBMCs.

Using the deep immunoSEQ assay, multiplex PCR amplified TCR CDR3 regions from genomic DNA. For each cell subset, the extracted genomic DNA was distributed evenly across all wells of several immunoSEQ 96-well plates, and each plate served as one replicate. For sorted subsets, approximately 210 ng of genomic DNA, equivalent to tens of thousands of T cell genomes, went into each replicate PCR. The purified libraries were quantified using a Qubit 3.0 fluorometer, sized with a Bioanalyzer 2100, and then quantified again using the KAPA Library Quantification kit. Every immunoSEQ 96-well plate was sequenced on a separate single-read 150-cycle Illumina NextSeq 550 flow cell. Per the original workflow: Because the immunoSEQ output included only junctional sequences and no quality scores, the filtering could not be the same as the filtering used for full-length reads. To assign V/J genes and CDR3, sequences were annotated against IMGT germline references using PyIR, a Python wrapper for IgBLAST v1.9. Any read was removed if the V/J assignment was weak (E-value above 1e-6), the CDR3 was missing, or the read contained stop codons, out-of-frame junctions, or ambiguous translated residues. A V3J clonotype was defined by an identical inferred V gene, J gene, and CDR3 amino acid sequence. Percentage overlap between repertoires was computed as shared unique clonotypes divided by the size of the smaller repertoire. Richness of each repertoire was evaluated using RTK rarefaction, the Chao1 estimator, and Recon v2.1 estimates of unobserved clonotypes. For all TCRbeta clonotypes obtained by the gDNA method from several donors, generation probabilities were computed with OLGA. TCRdb took this table from immuneACCESS and kept in-frame rearrangements with V and J called. Such tables lack part of the clones; where checked against another copy, unresolved V genes explain under half of the gap, and the rest is unexplained. D and trimming come from the DNA, and the V and J calls and clone size come from that table. The sample records around 1.9 million clones, just over 90% of which are singletons. In total, the top ten clones hold around 1.7% of the sample.

From cysteine to phenylalanine, the CDR3 is 15 amino acids long. This entry keeps only the CDR3 DNA: 45 bases, framed from base 1. As encoded in the germline V gene (reference sequence), CDR1 is SEHNR while CDR2 is FQNEAQ. The germline V and J ends show losses of 5 bases and 5 bases respectively, and no gene match explains 7 bases of the junction. Summary of the overall study and its limitations: Sampling was restricted to blood, and TCR repertoires in tissues likely differ from the TCR repertoires found in blood. Incomplete sequencing was indicated by rarefaction of sorted-subset datasets, despite the large sequencing depth. Based on pairwise subsampling, the degree of clonotype sharing among donors was expected to be affected by sequencing depth. Sharing across several donors was observed for approximately 5% of naive CD4, about 4% of naive CD8, over 2% of memory CD4, and about 0.38% of memory CD8 clonotypes. Because the study included only a small number of donors, the genetic and exposure-history diversity represented was limited. Naive subsets generally had larger estimated clonotype richness than memory subsets did. Compared with non-shared clonotypes, clonotypes shared by all four sorted-subset donors had higher generation probabilities.

For the CD8 naive samples, CD45RO-negative cells were positively selected for CCR7, yielding a CD45RA+CCR7+ population from which TemRA cells were excluded. The donors were healthy, HIV-negative adults with no recently reported acute infections or vaccinations. Every donor was a Caucasian adult residing in Nashville, Tennessee, USA. Blood was collected by leukapheresis, and PBMCs were isolated by Ficoll-Histopaque density gradient centrifugation and then cryopreserved in liquid nitrogen vapor phase. Analytical flow cytometry was used to check the purity and quantity of every magnetically sorted T cell population. Each sorted fraction had its genomic DNA isolated and then quantified by UV absorbance on a Nanodrop 2000c. As for this clone: Its antigen target is currently unknown. No much larger clonotype is one base removed from it; base qualities were not supplied.

This chain is built from TRBV7-9 and TRBJ1-1; TRBD1 aligns with 11 central bases. This receptor was identified in a young man in good health. Some clones in this sample may be carry-over from other donors' samples. What was sequenced was naive CD8+ T cells from PBMCs. The cell subset or site label corresponds to: CD45RA+CCR7+. The CDR3: CASSEGQGGSTEAFF. The nucleotide sequence is given as TGTGCCAGCAGCGAGGGACAGGGGGGATCTACTGAAGCTTTCTTT.